This T cell receptor (beta chain) was recorded in a study of T cell repertoires in cytomegalovirus infection. TCRdb used MiXCR to reprocess the reads, holding one entry per CDR3 protein. The data hold about 260,000 distinct CDR3 sequences, with approximately 13% observed a single time. This clonotype was counted many times. The CDR3 runs to 16 residues. Germline V gene sequence: CDR1 SGHTA, CDR2 FQGNSA. J gave up 2 bases and V 1 base, and 5 bases lay outside the gene matches. The receptor's source is a human donor in good health (CMV status not recorded). Some clones in this sample may be carry-over from other donors' samples. This rearrangement joins TRBV7-2 to TRBJ2-7; 10 bases map to TRBD2. Sequences were obtained from PBMCs. CDR3 region: CASSLGGTSAAYEQYF. CDR3 bases: TGTGCCAGCAGCTTAGGGGGGACTAGCGCGGCCTACGAGCAGTACTTC.